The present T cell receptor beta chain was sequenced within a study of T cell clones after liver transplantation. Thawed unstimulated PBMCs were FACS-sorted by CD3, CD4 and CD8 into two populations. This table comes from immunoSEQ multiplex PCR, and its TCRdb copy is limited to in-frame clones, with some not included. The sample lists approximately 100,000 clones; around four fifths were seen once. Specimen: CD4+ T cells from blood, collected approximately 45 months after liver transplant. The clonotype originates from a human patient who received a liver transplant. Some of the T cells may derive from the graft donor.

DNA for the CDR3: TGCGCCAGCAGCTATGAAGGACTAGCAGCCCACAATGAGCAGTTCTTC. Translation: CASSYEGLAAHNEQFF. This chain joins TRBV5-1 and TRBJ2-1; 8 nucleotides line up with TRBD2. With 3 bases clipped from V and 5 bases from J, the junction kept 10 bases outside the gene matches. The CDR3 is 16 residues long. The V gene's germline CDR1 is SGHRS and CDR2 YFSETQ.